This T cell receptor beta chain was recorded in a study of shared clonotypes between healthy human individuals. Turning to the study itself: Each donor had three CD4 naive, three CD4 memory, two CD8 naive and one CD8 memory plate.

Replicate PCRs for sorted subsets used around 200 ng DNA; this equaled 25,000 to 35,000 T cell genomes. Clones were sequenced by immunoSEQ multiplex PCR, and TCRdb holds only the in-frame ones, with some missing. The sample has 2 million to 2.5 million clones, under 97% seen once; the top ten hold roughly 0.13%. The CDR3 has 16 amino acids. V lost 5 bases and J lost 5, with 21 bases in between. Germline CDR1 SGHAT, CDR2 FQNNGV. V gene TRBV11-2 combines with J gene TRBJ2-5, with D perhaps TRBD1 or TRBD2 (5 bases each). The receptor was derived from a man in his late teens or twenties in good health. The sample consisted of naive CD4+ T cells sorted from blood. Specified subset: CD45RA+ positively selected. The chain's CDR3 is CASSGGRGRPQETQYF. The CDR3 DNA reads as TGTGCCAGCAGCGGGGGACGCGGCCGGCCCCAGGAGACCCAGTACTTC. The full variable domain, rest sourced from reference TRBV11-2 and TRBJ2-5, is EAGVAQSPRYKIIEKRQSVAFWCNPISGHATLYWYQQILGQGPKLLIQFQNNGVVDDSQLPKDRFSAERLKGVDSTLKIQPAKLEDSAVYLCASSGGRGRPQETQYFGPGTRLLVL.